This T cell receptor beta chain was captured by sequencing in a study of cytomegalovirus exposure and HLA in healthy donors. Researchers ran the PCR with 60 Vbeta and 13 Jbeta primers. The table came from immunoSEQ multiplex PCR; TCRdb's copy has only in-frame clones and leaves some out. The data hold 95,000 to 100,000 clones, with 75% to 80% observed a single time. The CDR3 has 18 amino acids. V was trimmed by 0 bases and J by 0 bases, leaving 17 bases between them. Germline CDR1 and CDR2: MGHRA and YSYEKL. The V gene is TRBV4-1, the J gene TRBJ2-5; D is possibly TRBD1 (6 bases). Material for sequencing was PBMCs. The TCR comes from a female donor in good health and CMV-seronegative. CDR3 sequence (DNA): TGCGCCAGCAGCCAAGACCTACGGGGAAGGGGGTACCAAGAGACCCAGTACTTC. Protein: CASSQDLRGRGYQETQYF.